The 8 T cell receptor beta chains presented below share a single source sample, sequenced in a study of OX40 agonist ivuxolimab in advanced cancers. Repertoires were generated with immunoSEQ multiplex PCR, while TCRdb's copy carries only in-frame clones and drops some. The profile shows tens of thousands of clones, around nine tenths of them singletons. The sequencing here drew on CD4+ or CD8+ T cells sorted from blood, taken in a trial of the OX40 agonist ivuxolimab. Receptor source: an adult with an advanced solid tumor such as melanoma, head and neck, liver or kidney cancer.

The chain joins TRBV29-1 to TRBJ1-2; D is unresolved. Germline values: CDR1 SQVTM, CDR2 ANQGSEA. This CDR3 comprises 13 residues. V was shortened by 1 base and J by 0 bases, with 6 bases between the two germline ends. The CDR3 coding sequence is TGCAGCGTTGAAGTATCAGCTAACTATGGCTACACCTTC. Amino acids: CSVEVSANYGYTF.

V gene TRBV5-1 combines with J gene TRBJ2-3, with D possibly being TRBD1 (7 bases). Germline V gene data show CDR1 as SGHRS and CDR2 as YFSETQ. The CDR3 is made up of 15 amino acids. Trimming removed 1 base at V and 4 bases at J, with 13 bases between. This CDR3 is CASSLYGGGADTQYF. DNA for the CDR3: TGCGCCAGCAGCTTGTACGGAGGGGGCGCAGATACGCAGTATTTT. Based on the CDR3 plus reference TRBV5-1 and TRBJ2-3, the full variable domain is KAGVTQTPRYLIKTRGQQVTLSCSPISGHRSVSWYQQTPGQGLQFLFEYFSETQRNKGNFPGRFSGRQFSNSRSEMNVSTLELGDSALYLCASSLYGGGADTQYFGPGTRLTVL.

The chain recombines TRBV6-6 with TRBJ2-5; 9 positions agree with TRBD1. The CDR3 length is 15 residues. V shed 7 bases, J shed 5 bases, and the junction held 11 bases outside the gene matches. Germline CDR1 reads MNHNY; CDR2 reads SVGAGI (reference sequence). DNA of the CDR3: TGTGCCAGCAAAAATCGGGACAGGGCCTGGGAGACCCAGTACTTC. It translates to CASKNRDRAWETQYF.

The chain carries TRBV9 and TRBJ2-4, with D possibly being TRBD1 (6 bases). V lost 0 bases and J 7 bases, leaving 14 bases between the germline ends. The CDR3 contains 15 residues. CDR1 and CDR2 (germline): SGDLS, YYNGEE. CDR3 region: CASSVGNRASNIQYF. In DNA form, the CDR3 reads TGTGCCAGCAGCGTAGGGAACAGGGCGTCGAACATTCAGTACTTC. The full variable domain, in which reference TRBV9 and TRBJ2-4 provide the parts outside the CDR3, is DSGVTQTPKHLITATGQRVTLRCSPRSGDLSVYWYQQSLDQGLQFLIQYYNGEERAKGNILERFSAQQFPDLHSELNLSSLELGDSALYFCASSVGNRASNIQYFGAGTRLSVL.

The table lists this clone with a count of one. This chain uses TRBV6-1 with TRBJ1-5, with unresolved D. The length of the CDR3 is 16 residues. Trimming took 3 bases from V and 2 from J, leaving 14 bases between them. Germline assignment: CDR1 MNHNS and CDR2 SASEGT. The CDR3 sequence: CASSEEGRTGNQPQHF. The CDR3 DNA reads TGTGCCAGCAGTGAGGAGGGCAGGACGGGCAATCAGCCCCAGCATTTT.

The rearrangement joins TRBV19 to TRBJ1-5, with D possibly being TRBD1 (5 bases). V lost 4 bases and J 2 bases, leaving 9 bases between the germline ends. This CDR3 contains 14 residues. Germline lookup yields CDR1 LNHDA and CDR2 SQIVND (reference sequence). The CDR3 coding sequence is TGTGCCAGTAGTACGGGACGGGGCAATCAGCCCCAGCATTTT. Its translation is CASSTGRGNQPQHF. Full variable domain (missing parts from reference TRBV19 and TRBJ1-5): DGGITQSPKYLFRKEGQNVTLSCEQNLNHDAMYWYRQDPGQGLRLIYYSQIVNDFQKGDIAEGYSVSREKKESFPLTVTSAQKNPTAFYLCASSTGRGNQPQHFGDGTRLSIL.

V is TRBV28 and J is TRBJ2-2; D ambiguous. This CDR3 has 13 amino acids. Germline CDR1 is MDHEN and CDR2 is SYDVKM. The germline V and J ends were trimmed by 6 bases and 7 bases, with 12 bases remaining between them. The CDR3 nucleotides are TGTGCCAGCAGCCCCCACGTTGACGGGGAGCTGTTTTTT. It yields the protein CASSPHVDGELFF.

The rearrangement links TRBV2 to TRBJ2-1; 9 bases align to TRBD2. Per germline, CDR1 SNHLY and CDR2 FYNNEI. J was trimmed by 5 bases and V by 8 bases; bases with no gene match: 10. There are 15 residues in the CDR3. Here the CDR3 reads CASLRASGTHNEQFF. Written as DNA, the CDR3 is TGTGCCAGCCTTCGAGCTAGCGGGACCCACAATGAGCAGTTCTTC.